One sample yielded the 25 T cell receptor beta chains listed below, sequenced in a study of vaccination effects on CD4 cells after COVID-19. TCRdb keeps only in-frame clones here, not all; method: immunoSEQ multiplex PCR. Of around 26,000 clones listed, around 70% are singletons. Pools of viral peptides were used by the ViraFEST assay to expand antigen-specific CD4+ T cells ahead of sequencing. Following culture for around 9 days, CD4+ T cells were isolated. Each person got two doses of an mRNA SARS-CoV-2 vaccine, BNT162b2 or mRNA-1273. These receptors' antigens are unknown. The source material was CD4+ T cells from PBMCs cultured with SARS-CoV-2 spike peptides, sampled after COVID-19 vaccination. These receptors all come from a human donor who received a COVID-19 vaccine.

V and J are TRBV19 and TRBJ1-4, with D uncertain. The germline CDR1 and CDR2 sequences are LNHDA and SQIVND (reference sequence). CDR3 size: 12 residues. The V end was cut by 3 bases, the J end by 7 bases, with 6 bases between. CDR3 region: CASSIPFEKLFF. The CDR3 nucleotides are TGTGCCAGTAGTATCCCTTTTGAAAAACTGTTTTTT.

The rearrangement links TRBV6-2 or TRBV6-3 to TRBJ2-7; TRBD2 matches 13 bases. Germline lookup yields CDR1 MNHEY and CDR2 SVGEGT. V lost 5 bases, J lost 6 bases, and 10 bases stayed unmatched. The CDR3 length is 16 residues. The CDR3: CASSRRTGLAGPEQYF. CDR3 in DNA: TGTGCCAGCAGTCGAAGGACGGGACTAGCGGGACCCGAGCAGTACTTC.

CDR3 in amino acids: CASSLSAGRYEQYF. The CDR3 DNA follows: TGTGCCAGCAGTTTATCAGCGGGACGGTACGAGCAGTACTTC. The chain employs TRBV28 and TRBJ2-7; TRBD2 agrees at 7 bases. V shed 1 base and J 4 bases; nucleotides not matched to a gene: 4. Germline CDR1 MDHEN, CDR2 SYDVKM. The length of the CDR3 is 14 residues.

The rearrangement uses TRBV3-1 (or the pseudogene TRBV3-2) and TRBJ2-2, with no clear D. Germline assignment: CDR1 LGHDT and CDR2 YNNKEL (reference sequence). V lost 4 bases to trimming and J lost 6 bases, with 6 bases between them. The CDR3 runs 12 residues. For the CDR3, the DNA is TGTGCCAGCAGCCTAGAGCCCGGGGAGCTGTTTTTT. Translating gives CASSLEPGELFF.

This clone showed up just a few times. The chain carries TRBV5-1 and TRBJ2-2; D gene ambiguous. The ends were cut back, 4 bases at V and 3 bases at J, with 10 bases in the middle. CDR1 is SGHRS, CDR2 YFSETQ, per germline. The CDR3 has 14 residues. The CDR3 sequence is CASSTAVDTGELFF. CDR3 nucleotides: TGCGCCAGCAGCACGGCAGTGGACACCGGGGAGCTGTTTTTT. The full variable domain, with the rest looked up from reference TRBV5-1 and TRBJ2-2, is KAGVTQTPRYLIKTRGQQVTLSCSPISGHRSVSWYQQTPGQGLQFLFEYFSETQRNKGNFPGRFSGRQFSNSRSEMNVSTLELGDSALYLCASSTAVDTGELFFGEGSRLTVL.

The chain joins TRBV11-2 to TRBJ2-2, with 7 bases lining up with TRBD1. The V gene's germline CDR1 is SGHAT and CDR2 FQNNGV. Trimming removed 6 bases from V and 0 bases from J; junction bases left unmatched: 13. The length of the CDR3 is 18 residues. The CDR3 here is CASSPRTGFRANTGELFF. CDR3 DNA: TGTGCCAGCAGTCCTAGGACAGGCTTTAGGGCGAACACCGGGGAGCTGTTTTTT.

The V gene is TRBV5-4, the J gene TRBJ2-1; TRBD1 or TRBD2 may be the D gene (6 bases each). CDR3 length: 14 residues. Germline lookup yields CDR1 SGHNT and CDR2 YYREEE (reference sequence). The germline V and J ends were trimmed by 0 bases and 10 bases, with 14 bases remaining between them. The DNA for the CDR3 is TGTGCCAGCAGCTTGGAAGGGGGGCCGAGGGAGCAGTTCTTC. Amino acid sequence: CASSLEGGPREQFF.

The CDR3 sequence: CASSDGTRTGEAFF. CDR3 coding DNA: TGTGCCAGCAGTGACGGGACACGAACCGGGGAAGCTTTCTTT. The chain links TRBV6-4 to TRBJ1-1, with D maybe TRBD1 (6 bases). Germline-derived CDR1 and CDR2 are MRHNA and SNTAGT. The CDR3 has 14 amino acids. The V and J ends lost 2 bases and 8 bases respectively, with 15 bases between them.

This clone was seen only a few times. CDR3 sequence: CAWSTLIGYTF. The DNA of the CDR3 is TGTGCCTGGAGTACGTTGATCGGCTACACCTTC. The V and J genes are TRBV30 and TRBJ1-2; D is undetermined. The germline V and J ends were trimmed by 2 bases and 8 bases, with 9 bases remaining between them. The CDR3 length is 11 residues. From germline, CDR1 is GTSNPN and CDR2 SVGIG (reference sequence).

The chain uses TRBV4-1 and TRBJ1-4; the match to TRBD1 covers 11 bases. This CDR3 is built from 17 residues. CDR1 MGHRA and CDR2 YSYEKL come from the germline V gene. J gave up 13 bases and V 0 bases, and 13 bases lay outside the gene matches. The CDR3 sequence: CASSQEPGTGGFARLFF. Here the CDR3 DNA reads TGCGCCAGCAGCCAAGAACCCGGGACAGGGGGGTTCGCTCGACTGTTTTTT.

V usage is TRBV6-5 and J usage is TRBJ2-1; D is perhaps TRBD1 (6 bases). The CDR3 covers 14 residues. V dropped 6 bases and J dropped 8 bases, with 17 bases sitting between them. CDR1 and CDR2 from the germline V gene are MNHEY and SVGAGI. Here the CDR3 DNA reads TGTGCCAGCAGCGCCTACCTCGCAGGGGATGAGCAGTTCTTC. Translating it yields CASSAYLAGDEQFF.

The rearrangement joins TRBV20-1 to TRBJ1-1, with D perhaps TRBD1 (6 bases). This CDR3 region has 18 residues. Trimming removed 3 bases at V and 4 bases at J, with 27 bases between. CDR1 and CDR2 from the germline V gene are DFQATT and SNEGSKA (reference sequence). The CDR3 region is CSASSLFTDRLMSTEAFF. CDR3 sequence (DNA): TGCAGTGCTAGTTCTCTTTTTACTGACAGGCTTATGAGCACTGAAGCTTTCTTT.

The chain carries TRBV3-1 (or the pseudogene TRBV3-2) and TRBJ1-4; 7 bases align to TRBD1. The germline gives CDR1 LGHDT, CDR2 YNNKEL (reference sequence). The CDR3 is made up of 16 amino acids. V lost 1 base to trimming and J lost 4 bases; unmatched junction nucleotides: 6. CDR3 residues: CASSQGGTAINEKLFF. CDR3 sequence (DNA): TGTGCCAGCAGCCAAGGAGGGACAGCGATTAATGAAAAACTGTTTTTT.

The V and J genes are TRBV11-2 and TRBJ2-1, with unresolved D. Germline assignment: CDR1 SGHAT and CDR2 FQNNGV. There are 13 residues in the CDR3. V lost 3 bases to trimming and J lost 7 bases, with 10 bases between them. CDR3 in DNA: TGTGCCAGCAGCTTCGGCAGAAGTAATGAGCAGTTCTTC. Amino acids: CASSFGRSNEQFF.

This clone ranks as large. This chain joins TRBV5-1 and TRBJ1-2, with TRBD1 matching over 7 bases. CDR3 length: 14 residues. Germline V CDR1 and CDR2: SGHRS, YFSETQ. The V and J ends lost 0 bases and 4 bases, in that order; junction bases with no gene match: 3. CDR3 residues: CASSLGRQGYGYTF. Written as DNA, the CDR3 is TGCGCCAGCAGCTTGGGGCGACAGGGCTATGGCTACACCTTC.

This clone has more than one count but fewer than ten. The rearrangement uses TRBV6-6 and TRBJ2-2, with D hard to call. Trimming stripped 7 bases from V and 3 bases from J, with 9 bases between. Germline V CDR1 and CDR2: MNHNY, SVGAGI (reference sequence). This CDR3 is 13 amino acids long. The CDR3 DNA is TGTGCCAGCAATGGGAAATACACCGGGGAGCTGTTTTTT. Protein sequence: CASNGKYTGELFF.

The CDR3 nucleotides read TGCGCCAGCAGCTTGGCTAGCCAGAGCTATGGCTACACCTTC. Protein: CASSLASQSYGYTF. J is TRBJ1-2 and V is TRBV5-1; no clear D. Germline CDR1 reads SGHRS; CDR2 reads YFSETQ. CDR3 length equals 14 residues. Trimming took 0 bases from V and 4 from J, leaving 10 bases between them.

CDR3: CASLGLAGQVGYNEQFF. CDR3 coding DNA: TGTGCCAGCCTGGGACTAGCGGGACAAGTGGGCTACAATGAGCAGTTCTTC. The chain has TRBV3-1 (or the pseudogene TRBV3-2) and TRBJ2-1, with 13 bases fitting TRBD2. The CDR3 spans 17 residues. Germline values: CDR1 LGHDT, CDR2 YNNKEL (reference sequence). The V segment lost 8 bases and the J segment 3 bases; nucleotides outside the gene matches: 10.

This rearrangement joins TRBV7-2 to TRBJ2-3; D possibly corresponds to TRBD2 (5 bases). Per the germline V gene, CDR1 is SGHTA and CDR2 is FQGNSA. V lost 3 bases, J lost 4 bases, and 17 bases lay in between. CDR3 length: 16 amino acids. In DNA, the CDR3 is TGTGCCAGCAGCTTTACGGTAGCTAGCTTAGCAGATACGCAGTATTTT. Translation gives CASSFTVASLADTQYF.

This chain uses TRBV2 with TRBJ2-6, with D possibly matching TRBD1 (5 bases). The germline gives CDR1 SNHLY, CDR2 FYNNEI. V was shortened by 6 bases and J by 0 bases, with 9 bases between the two germline ends. The CDR3 loop spans 15 amino acids. The CDR3 is CASRLDSSGANVLTF. The CDR3 nucleotides read TGTGCCAGCAGGCTAGACAGCTCTGGGGCCAACGTCCTGACTTTC. The entire variable domain, with the rest obtained from reference TRBV2 and TRBJ2-6, is as follows: EPEVTQTPSHQVTQMGQEVILRCVPISNHLYFYWYRQILGQKVEFLVSFYNNEISEKSEIFDDQFSVERPDGSNFTLKIRSTKLEDSAMYFCASRLDSSGANVLTFGAGSRLTVL.

The CDR3 sequence is CASSQVGAAGETQYF. CDR3 coding DNA: TGTGCCAGCAGCCAAGTCGGAGCCGCGGGGGAGACCCAGTACTTC. This chain links TRBV3-1 (or the pseudogene TRBV3-2) with TRBJ2-5; weak D call: TRBD2 (6 bases). The germline gives CDR1 LGHDT, CDR2 YNNKEL (reference sequence). V lost 1 base, J lost 5 bases, and 14 bases lay in between. There are 15 residues in the CDR3.

The genes are TRBV5-1 and TRBJ2-3; 8 positions match TRBD1. The V gene's germline CDR1 is SGHRS and CDR2 YFSETQ. V lost 0 bases to trimming and J lost 5 bases; unmatched junction nucleotides: 11. CDR3 size: 17 residues. The CDR3 spells CASSLAYTGGGLDTQYF. The CDR3 bases are TGCGCCAGCAGCTTGGCCTATACAGGGGGTGGGCTAGATACGCAGTATTTT.

The chain recombines TRBV7-8 with TRBJ2-3; D possibly matches TRBD1 or TRBD2 (5 bases each). V lost 5 bases to trimming and J lost 3 bases, with 15 bases between them. The CDR3 has 15 amino acids. The germline V gene encodes CDR1 SGHVS and CDR2 FQNEAQ. CDR3 bases: TGTGCCAGCAGCCTCGGGACGGGATTAACAGATACGCAGTATTTT. The encoded protein is CASSLGTGLTDTQYF.

The rearrangement joins TRBV12-3 or TRBV12-4 to TRBJ1-2; D gene unclear. This CDR3 is 13 amino acids long. Deletions cut 4 bases from V and 6 bases from J, with 12 bases between. CDR3 sequence: CASSSRVLDGYTF. CDR3 nucleotide sequence: TGTGCCAGCAGTTCAAGGGTTTTGGATGGCTACACCTTC.

The J gene is TRBJ1-4, the V gene TRBV5-1, with D possibly matching TRBD1 (5 bases). The V gene lost 4 bases and the J gene lost 5 bases, with 18 bases spanning the gap. The CDR3 extends over 16 amino acids. CDR1 is SGHRS, CDR2 YFSETQ, per germline. The CDR3 nucleotides are TGCGCCAGCAGCCCCGTGGGGGGGACCCAAAATGAAAAACTGTTTTTT. It encodes CASSPVGGTQNEKLFF.